The rows below give T cell receptor beta chains drawn from one sample of a study of human CD8 memory T cell subsets. TCRdb re-called the 5' RACE reads and catalogs CDR3 proteins one per entry, DNA excluded. The table lists roughly 5,000 distinct CDR3 sequences, with about 34% in the top ten. The sequencing input was CD8+ effector memory T cells (TEM) sorted from PBMCs. The receptors were gathered from a human donor in good health. Each CDR3 is given with its conserved first and last residue. Each record gives: J gene, CDR3 length, clone size, V gene, CDR3 protein. Expanded clones get a size class; other rows say once, few or many, or leave the size out.

j_gene: TRBJ2-1
len: 15
abundance: .
v_gene: TRBV29-1
CDR3aa: CSVRTVDRATNEQFF

j_gene: TRBJ2-3
len: 14
abundance: .
v_gene: TRBV13
CDR3aa: CASSLGLAGGPTYF

j_gene: TRBJ2-2
len: 17
abundance: .
v_gene: TRBV7-8
CDR3aa: CASSLPRDRVGTGELFF

j_gene: TRBJ2-5
len: 15
abundance: .
v_gene: TRBV12-3/TRBV12-4
CDR3aa: CASSLPGRIQETQYF

j_gene: TRBJ2-3
len: 13
abundance: .
v_gene: TRBV6-5
CDR3aa: CASSYYSTDTQYF

j_gene: TRBJ2-7
len: 14
abundance: medium-sized
v_gene: TRBV28
CDR3aa: CASIMGRGYYEQYF

j_gene: TRBJ2-5
len: 13
abundance: .
v_gene: TRBV25-1
CDR3aa: CASSAGVGETQYF

j_gene: TRBJ2-3
len: 13
abundance: medium-sized
v_gene: TRBV15
CDR3aa: CATSRGKVDTQYF

j_gene: TRBJ2-3
len: 17
abundance: .
v_gene: TRBV5-1
CDR3aa: CASSLFSEAIATDTQYF

j_gene: TRBJ2-7
len: 15
abundance: .
v_gene: TRBV7-9
CDR3aa: CASSFGDRGTYEQYF

j_gene: TRBJ2-3
len: 17
abundance: medium-sized
v_gene: TRBV14
CDR3aa: CASSQEEGRGRLDTQYF

j_gene: TRBJ2-7
len: 13
abundance: .
v_gene: TRBV27
CDR3aa: CASASGVSYEQYF

j_gene: TRBJ2-5
len: 13
abundance: .
v_gene: TRBV28
CDR3aa: CASSLGPTETQYF

j_gene: TRBJ2-1
len: 15
abundance: .
v_gene: TRBV29-1
CDR3aa: CSVQSTYSSYNEQFF

j_gene: TRBJ2-3
len: 18
abundance: medium-sized
v_gene: TRBV2
CDR3aa: CAIPRRGAKLLSTDTQYF

j_gene: TRBJ2-7
len: 14
abundance: .
v_gene: TRBV27
CDR3aa: CASSPSAGSHEQYF

j_gene: TRBJ2-3
len: 12
abundance: .
v_gene: TRBV7-9
CDR3aa: CASSLAGNTQYF

j_gene: TRBJ2-1
len: 15
abundance: medium-sized
v_gene: TRBV20-1
CDR3aa: CSASAPGTDYNEQFF